Listed below are T cell receptor beta chains from one sample, sequenced in a study of cytomegalovirus exposure and HLA in healthy donors. Clones were sequenced by immunoSEQ multiplex PCR, and TCRdb holds only the in-frame ones, with some missing. The repertoire table contains 180,000 or so clones. Sequencing used PBMCs. These receptors all stem from a woman aged 18-30 years in good health and CMV-seropositive. CDR3s include the opening cysteine and the closing phenylalanine or tryptophan. A D gene is named only where the DNA matches it firmly.

v_gene	j_gene	d_gene	CDR3aa	CDR3nt
TRBV6-4	TRBJ2-5	TRBD2	CASSDGGTSGGNQETQYF	TGTGCCAGCAGTGACGGCGGGACTAGCGGGGGTAACCAAGAGACCCAGTACTTC
TRBV6-6	TRBJ2-1	TRBD1	CASSRGQGASNEQFF	TGTGCCAGCAGCCGAGGACAGGGGGCGTCCAATGAGCAGTTCTTC
TRBV9	TRBJ2-1	.	CASSPGDYSYNEQFF	TGTGCCAGCAGCCCCGGGGATTACTCCTACAATGAGCAGTTCTTC
TRBV19	TRBJ1-2	.	CASSRGGPYGYTF	TGTGCCAGTAGTAGGGGGGGGCCCTATGGCTACACCTTC
TRBV7-2	TRBJ2-2	.	CASSPPGGHTGELFF	TGTGCCAGCAGCCCTCCCGGGGGGCACACCGGGGAGCTGTTTTTT
TRBV15	TRBJ2-3	.	CATSRRSLGTDTQYF	TGTGCCACCAGCAGACGTAGCCTCGGCACAGATACGCAGTATTTT
TRBV6-5	TRBJ1-1	.	CASSSAPTGTEAFF	TGTGCCAGCAGTTCCGCGCCGACAGGCACTGAAGCTTTCTTT
TRBV7-7	TRBJ2-2	TRBD2	CASSSTPREGAGELFF	TGTGCCAGCAGCTCCACTCCGCGGGAGGGTGCCGGGGAGCTGTTTTTT
TRBV29-1	TRBJ2-5	.	CSTNVVNKETQYF	TGCAGCACAAACGTTGTCAACAAAGAGACCCAGTACTTC
TRBV9	TRBJ2-3	.	CASSVAGSTDTQYF	TGTGCCAGCAGCGTAGCGGGAAGCACAGATACGCAGTATTTT
TRBV5-1	TRBJ1-2	.	CASSPRTYNGYTF	TGCGCCAGCAGCCCTAGGACATACAATGGCTACACCTTC